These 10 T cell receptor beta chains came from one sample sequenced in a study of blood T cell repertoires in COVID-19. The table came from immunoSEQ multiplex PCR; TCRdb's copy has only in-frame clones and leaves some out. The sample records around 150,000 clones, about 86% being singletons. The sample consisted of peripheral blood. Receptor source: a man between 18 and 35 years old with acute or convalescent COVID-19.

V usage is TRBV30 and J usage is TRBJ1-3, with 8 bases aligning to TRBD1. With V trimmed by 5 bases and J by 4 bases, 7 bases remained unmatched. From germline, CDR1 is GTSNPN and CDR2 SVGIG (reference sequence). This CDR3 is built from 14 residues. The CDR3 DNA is TGTGCCTGGGAACAGGGGGTGAGGGGAAACACCATATATTTT. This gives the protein CAWEQGVRGNTIYF.

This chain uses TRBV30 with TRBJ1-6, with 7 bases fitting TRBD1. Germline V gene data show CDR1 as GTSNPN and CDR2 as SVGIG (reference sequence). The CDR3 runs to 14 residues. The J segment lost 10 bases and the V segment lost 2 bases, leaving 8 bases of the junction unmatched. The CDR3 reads CAWSRGQGRSPLHF. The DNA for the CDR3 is TGTGCCTGGAGTAGGGGGCAGGGTCGATCACCCCTCCACTTT. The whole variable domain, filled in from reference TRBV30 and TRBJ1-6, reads SQTIHQWPATLVQPVGSPLSLECTVEGTSNPNLYWYRQAAGRGLQLLFYSVGIGQISSEVPQNLSASRPQDRQFILSSKKLLLSDSGFYLCAWSRGQGRSPLHFGNGTRLTVT.

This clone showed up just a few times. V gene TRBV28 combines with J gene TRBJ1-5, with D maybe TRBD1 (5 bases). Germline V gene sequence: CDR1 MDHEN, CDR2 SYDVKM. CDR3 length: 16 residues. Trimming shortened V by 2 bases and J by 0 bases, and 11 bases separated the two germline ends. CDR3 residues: CASSLLGGRSNQPQHF. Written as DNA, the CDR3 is TGTGCCAGCAGTTTACTCGGGGGACGTAGCAATCAGCCCCAGCATTTT. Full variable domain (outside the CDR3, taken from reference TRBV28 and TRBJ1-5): DVKVTQSSRYLVKRTGEKVFLECVQDMDHENMFWYRQDPGLGLRLIYFSYDVKMKEKGDIPEGYSVSREKKERFSLILESASTNQTSMYLCASSLLGGRSNQPQHFGDGTRLSIL.

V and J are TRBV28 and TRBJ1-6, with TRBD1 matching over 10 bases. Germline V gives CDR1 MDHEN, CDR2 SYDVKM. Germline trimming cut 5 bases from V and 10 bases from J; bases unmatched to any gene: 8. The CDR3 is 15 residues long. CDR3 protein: CASSPSGTGASPLHF. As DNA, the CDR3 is TGTGCCAGCAGTCCTTCCGGGACAGGGGCCTCACCCCTCCACTTT.

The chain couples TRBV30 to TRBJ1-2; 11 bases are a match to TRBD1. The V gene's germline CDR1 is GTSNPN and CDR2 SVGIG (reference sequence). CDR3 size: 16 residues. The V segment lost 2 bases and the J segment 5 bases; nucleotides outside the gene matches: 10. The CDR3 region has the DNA TGTGCCTGGAGTCCAATGGGACAGGGGGATCGGTATGGCTACACCTTC. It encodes CAWSPMGQGDRYGYTF.

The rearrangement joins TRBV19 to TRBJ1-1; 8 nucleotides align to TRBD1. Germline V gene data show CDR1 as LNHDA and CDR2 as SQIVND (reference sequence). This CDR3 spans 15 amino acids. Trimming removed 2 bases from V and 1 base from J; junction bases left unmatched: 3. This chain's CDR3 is CASSIPGGRNTEAFF. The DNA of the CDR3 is TGTGCCAGTAGTATACCAGGGGGCAGGAACACTGAAGCTTTCTTT.

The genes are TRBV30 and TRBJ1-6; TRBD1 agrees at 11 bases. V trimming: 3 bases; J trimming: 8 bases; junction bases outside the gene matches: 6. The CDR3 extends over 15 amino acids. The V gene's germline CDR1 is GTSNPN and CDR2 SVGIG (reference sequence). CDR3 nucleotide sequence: TGTGCCTGGAGGAGGACAGGGGGCCTCGATTCACCCCTCCACTTT. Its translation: CAWRRTGGLDSPLHF.

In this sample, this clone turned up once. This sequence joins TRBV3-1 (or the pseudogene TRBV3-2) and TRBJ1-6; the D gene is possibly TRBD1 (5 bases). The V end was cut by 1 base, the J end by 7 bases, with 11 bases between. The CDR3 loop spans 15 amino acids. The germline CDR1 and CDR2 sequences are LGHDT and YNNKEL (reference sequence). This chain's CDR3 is CASSQGGGGNSPLHF. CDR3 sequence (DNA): TGTGCCAGCAGCCAAGGTGGCGGGGGGAATTCACCCCTCCACTTT.

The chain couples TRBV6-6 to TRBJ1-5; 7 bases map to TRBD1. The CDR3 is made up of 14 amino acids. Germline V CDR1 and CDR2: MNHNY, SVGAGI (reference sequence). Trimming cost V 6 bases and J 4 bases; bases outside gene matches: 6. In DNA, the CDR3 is TGTGCCAGCAGCCTCAGACAGGGTAATCAGCCCCAGCATTTT. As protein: CASSLRQGNQPQHF.

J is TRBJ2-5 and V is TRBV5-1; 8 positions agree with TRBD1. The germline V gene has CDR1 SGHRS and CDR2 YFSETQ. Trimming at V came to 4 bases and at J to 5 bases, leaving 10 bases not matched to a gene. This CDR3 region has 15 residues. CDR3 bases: TGCGCCAGCAGCCGCACGGGACAGGTTGGGGAGACCCAGTACTTC. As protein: CASSRTGQVGETQYF. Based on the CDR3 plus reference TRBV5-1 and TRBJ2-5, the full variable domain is KAGVTQTPRYLIKTRGQQVTLSCSPISGHRSVSWYQQTPGQGLQFLFEYFSETQRNKGNFPGRFSGRQFSNSRSEMNVSTLELGDSALYLCASSRTGQVGETQYFGPGTRLLVL.